The 30 T cell receptor beta chains presented below share a single source sample, sequenced in a study of Graves' ophthalmopathy and Graves' hyperthyroidism. Using RNA transcripts, the TCR beta CDR3 regions were amplified. Scientists carried out first-round RT-PCR using HTBI primers and then a second-round multiplex PCR. TCRdb passed the multiplex PCR reads through MiXCR, listing each CDR3 protein once. Of 500,000 to 700,000 distinct CDR3 sequences in the sample, under 40% were seen once. Sequences were obtained from peripheral blood or thyroid tissue (not recorded which). Receptors originate from an adult man with Graves' hyperthyroidism.

This clonotype was counted many times. The rearrangement links TRBV10-3 to TRBJ1-1; D is undetermined. The CDR3 loop spans 11 amino acids. Per the germline V gene, CDR1 is ENHRY and CDR2 is SYGVKD. The V and J ends lost 2 bases and 6 bases respectively, with 4 bases between them. CDR3 DNA: TGTGCCATCAGTGAGGGATCTGAAGCTTTCTTT. This encodes CAISEGSEAFF.

This clonotype was counted ten times or more. Relative to the germline gene, one junction end is altered; a read error may explain this. The chain has TRBV7-7 and TRBJ2-5, with TRBD2 matching 7 bases. CDR1 and CDR2 (germline): SSHAT, FNYEAQ (reference sequence). This CDR3 has 14 amino acids. CDR3 sequence reads: CASSLGLADETQYF. The CDR3 DNA reads as TGTGCTAGCAGCCTAGGGCTAGCGGATGAGACCCAGTACTTC.

This clonotype has only a few counts. V and J are TRBV5-1 and TRBJ2-2; D remains unclear. The length of the CDR3 is 14 residues. The germline gives CDR1 SGHRS, CDR2 YFSETQ. The ends were cut back, 4 bases at V and 2 bases at J, with 9 bases in the middle. Here the CDR3 DNA reads TGCGCCAGCAGCAAGGGCGGAAACACCGGGGAGCTGTTTTTT. It translates to CASSKGGNTGELFF.

This chain uses TRBV20-1 with TRBJ1-2; D is possibly TRBD1 (6 bases). Per the germline V gene, CDR1 is DFQATT and CDR2 is SNEGSKA (reference sequence). Trimming took 7 bases from V and 5 from J, leaving 20 bases between them. CDR3 length: 14 amino acids. The CDR3 nucleotides are TGCAGTGTTCATTCAGGGGCGGTCATTTATGGCTACACCTTC. This gives the protein CSVHSGAVIYGYTF.

The chain carries TRBV7-9 and TRBJ1-2; weak D call: TRBD1 (5 bases). This CDR3 is built from 14 residues. The V end lost 5 bases, the J end lost 4 bases, and 14 bases lay between the germline ends. CDR1 and CDR2 from the germline V gene are SEHNR and FQNEAQ (reference sequence). The CDR3: CASSQDGTVYGYTF. The CDR3 DNA sequence: TGTGCCAGCAGCCAAGATGGGACCGTCTATGGCTACACCTTC.

This clonotype was found a few times. The chain has TRBV6-5 and TRBJ2-5; D may match TRBD1 or TRBD2 (6 bases each). The CDR3 is 15 residues long. Germline V gene lookup returns CDR1 MNHEY and CDR2 SVGAGI. V lost 0 bases to trimming and J lost 4 bases, with 12 bases between them. As DNA, the CDR3 is TGTGCCAGCAGTTACTCGATGTCGGGGGCAGAGACCCAGTACTTC. This translates into CASSYSMSGAETQYF.

This clonotype was counted at least ten times. The rearrangement links TRBV7-9 to TRBJ1-2; D unresolved. The CDR3 has 15 amino acids. Germline CDR1 SEHNR, CDR2 FQNEAQ (reference sequence). V dropped 1 base and J dropped 4 bases, with 13 bases sitting between them. The CDR3 is CASSLGISKGYGYTF. The DNA for the CDR3 is TGTGCCAGCAGCTTAGGGATTTCTAAGGGCTATGGCTACACCTTC.

This sequence joins TRBV10-3 and TRBJ2-7, with 7 nucleotides matching TRBD2. V gave up 4 bases and J gave up 0 bases; unmatched junction bases: 6. Germline CDR1 ENHRY, CDR2 SYGVKD. The CDR3 contains 15 residues. The CDR3 bases are TGTGCCATCAGTGCTACTAGCGCCCACTCCTACGAGCAGTACTTC. It is translated as CAISATSAHSYEQYF.

The J gene is TRBJ2-7, the V gene TRBV7-9; D gene unclear. Germline CDR1 SEHNR, CDR2 FQNEAQ (reference sequence). V was clipped by 1 base and J by 5 bases, with 6 bases between them. CDR3 length: 12 amino acids. CDR3 region: CASSLEANEQYF. For the CDR3, the DNA is TGTGCCAGCAGCTTAGAGGCGAACGAGCAGTACTTC.

Notes on this clonotype: Possible read error: a much larger clone is one base away. The rearrangement joins TRBV7-9 to TRBJ1-2; the D is unclear. CDR1 is SEHNR and CDR2 is FQNEAQ in the germline V gene (reference sequence). The CDR3 length is 12 residues. The CDR3 is CASSLDVHGYAF. CDR3 bases: TGTGCCAGCAGCTTGGACGTTCATGGCTACGCCTTC.

The J gene is TRBJ1-3, the V gene TRBV29-1; weak D call: TRBD1 (5 bases). The end of the DNA is better explained by TRBJ1-5, so the J call may be wrong. The CDR3 extends over 14 amino acids. Per germline, CDR1 SQVTM and CDR2 ANQGSEA. CDR3 in amino acids: CSVAGGVGDQPQHF. The CDR3 region has the DNA TGCAGCGTTGCGGGAGGGGTGGGGGATCAGCCCCAGCATTTT.

This clonotype came up many times. V gene TRBV4-1 combines with J gene TRBJ2-7, with D possibly TRBD1 on 5 matching bases. V shed 1 base and J shed 5 bases, with 15 bases lying between them. Germline CDR1 reads MGHRA; CDR2 reads YSYEKL. The CDR3 has 15 amino acids. The DNA for the CDR3 is TGCGCCAGCAGCCAAGGGACACCAGGATGGGACGAGCAGTACTTC. Protein: CASSQGTPGWDEQYF.

This chain links TRBV7-2 with TRBJ2-7; the D is unclear. The CDR3 is 12 residues long. V was shortened by 1 base and J by 6 bases, with 7 bases between the two germline ends. Germline V gene data show CDR1 as SGHTA and CDR2 as FQGNSA. The CDR3 reads CASSLVPSEQYF. The CDR3 bases are TGTGCCAGCAGCTTAGTTCCATCCGAGCAGTACTTC. Combining the CDR3 with reference TRBV7-2 and TRBJ2-7 gives the whole variable domain GAGVSQSPSNKVTEKGKDVELRCDPISGHTALYWYRQSLGQGLEFLIYFQGNSAPDKSGLPSDRFSAERTGGSVSTLTIQRTQQEDSAVYLCASSLVPSEQYFGPGTRLTVT.

This clonotype occurred many times. The CDR3 here is CSAFQGTTEAFF. The CDR3 nucleotides are TGCAGTGCTTTCCAGGGGACAACTGAAGCTTTCTTT. The rearrangement links TRBV20-1 to TRBJ1-1, with TRBD1 as a possible D gene (6 bases). CDR3 length: 12 residues. Germline V gives CDR1 DFQATT, CDR2 SNEGSKA (reference sequence). V was shortened by 5 bases and J by 5 bases, with 12 bases between the two germline ends.

There are many counts of this clonotype. The V gene is TRBV2, the J gene TRBJ2-2; TRBD1 matches 8 bases. The CDR3 has 16 residues. V was clipped by 6 bases and J by 1 base; unmatched bases: 7. CDR1 is SNHLY and CDR2 is FYNNEI in the germline V gene. The DNA of the CDR3 is TGTGCCAGCAGCTTCACCGGGACAGGGAACACCGGGGAGCTGTTTTTT. Translated: CASSFTGTGNTGELFF.

This rearrangement joins TRBV24-1 to TRBJ1-1; TRBD1 matches at 7 bases. The CDR3 extends over 13 amino acids. Germline V gene lookup returns CDR1 KGHDR and CDR2 SFDVKD. The J segment lost 4 bases and the V segment lost 5 bases, leaving 3 bases of the junction unmatched. The CDR3 reads CATSGTGATEAFF. For the CDR3, the DNA is TGTGCCACCAGTGGAACAGGGGCCACTGAAGCTTTCTTT.

The chain joins TRBV20-1 to TRBJ1-2; TRBD1 might be the D (6 bases). CDR1 is DFQATT and CDR2 is SNEGSKA in the germline V gene (reference sequence). This CDR3 comprises 11 residues. Trimming took off 3 bases at V and 14 bases at J, with 16 bases between the two ends. The DNA for the CDR3 is TGCAGTGCTAGCGGCAGGGGCCCTTTGACCTTC. It specifies CSASGRGPLTF.

This clonotype was counted between two and nine times. This chain joins TRBV7-8 and TRBJ2-5; TRBD2 aligns across 11 bases. V was clipped by 5 bases and J by 1 base; unmatched bases: 6. Per germline, CDR1 SGHVS and CDR2 FQNEAQ. The CDR3 is 16 amino acids. The CDR3 here is CASSQRLAGTQETQYF. The CDR3 DNA follows: TGTGCCAGCAGCCAGCGACTAGCGGGGACCCAAGAGACCCAGTACTTC. Filled out from reference TRBV7-8 and TRBJ2-5, the complete variable domain reads GAGVSQSPRYKVAKRGQDVALRCDPISGHVSLFWYQQALGQGPEFLTYFQNEAQLDKSGLPSDRFFAERPEGSVSTLKIQRTQQEDSAVYLCASSQRLAGTQETQYFGPGTRLLVL.

For the CDR3, the DNA is TGCGCCAGCAGCTTGGAACAGGGGGGCGTCACAGATACGCAGTACTTC. The encoded protein is CASSLEQGGVTDTQYF. The V and J genes are TRBV5-1 and TRBJ2-5, with 8 bases lining up with TRBD1. The ends lost 0 bases at V and 11 bases at J; junction bases unmatched: 15. The germline V gene has CDR1 SGHRS and CDR2 YFSETQ. The CDR3 consists of 16 residues.

The chain uses TRBV6-1 and TRBJ2-3, with D tentatively TRBD1 or TRBD2 (6 bases each). V lost 2 bases, J lost 4 bases, and 16 bases lay in between. The CDR3 is 16 amino acids. Germline loops: CDR1 MNHNS, CDR2 SASEGT. CDR3 nucleotide sequence: TGTGCCAGCAGTGAACGGGGGCAGGGACGCTCAGATACGCAGTATTTT. As protein: CASSERGQGRSDTQYF.

Regarding this clonotype: Likely a read error: the CDR3 ends without its conserved phenylalanine or tryptophan. V is TRBV6-6 and J is TRBJ1-4; D remains ambiguous. The CDR3 loop spans 12 amino acids. Germline loops: CDR1 MNHNY, CDR2 SVGAGI (reference sequence). With 2 bases removed from V and 7 bases from J, the gap between germline ends came to 5 bases. This CDR3 is CASSYTGEKLFS. The CDR3 DNA is TGTGCCAGCAGTTACACGGGTGAAAAACTGTTTTCT.

The V call is TRBV7-3, the J call TRBJ1-1; 7 bases agree with TRBD1. V shed 5 bases, J shed 4 bases, and the junction held 7 bases outside the gene matches. CDR1 and CDR2 (germline): SGHTA, FQGTGA. CDR3 length: 14 residues. CDR3: CASSPTNRGTEAFF. The CDR3 DNA reads TGTGCCAGCAGCCCCACCAACAGGGGCACTGAAGCTTTCTTT.

The chain carries TRBV2 and TRBJ2-7; D is unclear. V lost 2 bases, J lost 2 bases, and 7 bases lay in between. The CDR3 contains 13 residues. Germline lookup yields CDR1 SNHLY and CDR2 FYNNEI. The CDR3 loop reads CASSEITTYEQYF. Here the CDR3 DNA reads TGTGCCAGCAGTGAAATAACGACCTACGAGCAGTACTTC.

The sample holds one count of this clonotype. The V and J genes are TRBV20-1 and TRBJ2-3; D is perhaps TRBD1 or TRBD2 (5 bases each). From germline, CDR1 is DFQATT and CDR2 SNEGSKA (reference sequence). There are 12 residues in the CDR3. Trimming removed 2 bases at V and 3 bases at J, with 6 bases between. This chain's CDR3 is CSARWGTDTQYF. The CDR3 DNA reads TGCAGTGCTAGATGGGGGACAGATACGCAGTATTTT.

The V gene is TRBV5-5, the J gene TRBJ1-1, with unresolved D. This CDR3 is 14 amino acids long. Trimming pared 2 bases from V and 4 bases from J, leaving 12 bases between. The germline gives CDR1 SGHKS, CDR2 YYEKEE (reference sequence). The CDR3 DNA sequence: TGTGCCAGCAGCTTATGGAGGAGCGGCACTGAAGCTTTCTTT. It yields the protein CASSLWRSGTEAFF.

At least ten counts were recorded for this clonotype. J is TRBJ1-1 and V is TRBV19; unclear D gene. The CDR3 is 13 residues long. The V gene's germline CDR1 is LNHDA and CDR2 SQIVND (reference sequence). V lost 5 bases to trimming and J lost 5 bases, with 12 bases between them. CDR3 in amino acids: CASSPLSGTEAFF. DNA of the CDR3: TGTGCCAGTAGTCCCCTGAGCGGTACTGAAGCTTTCTTT.

This clonotype was seen many times. The rearrangement joins TRBV2 to TRBJ2-1, with 10 bases that match TRBD2. Germline V lookup: CDR1 SNHLY, CDR2 FYNNEI. V lost 5 bases and J lost 4; bases outside the gene matches: 8. The CDR3 covers 16 residues. In DNA, the CDR3 is TGTGCCAGCAGTCCGTACAGCGGGAGGGGTTACAATGAGCAGTTCTTC. Translated: CASSPYSGRGYNEQFF.

This clonotype was counted at least ten times. The genes are TRBV7-3 and TRBJ1-1; maybe TRBD1 (6 bases). The CDR3 runs to 13 residues. Germline lookup yields CDR1 SGHTA and CDR2 FQGTGA. V lost 5 bases to trimming and J lost 5 bases, with 12 bases between them. In DNA form, the CDR3 reads TGTGCCAGCAGCCCCAACAGGGAAACTGAAGCTTTCTTT. It translates to CASSPNRETEAFF.

This clonotype was seen ten or more times. The chain's CDR3 is CASSQGDLGSGYTF. For the CDR3, the DNA is TGTGCCAGCAGCCAAGGGGATTTGGGTAGTGGCTACACCTTC. The chain links TRBV7-2 to TRBJ1-2; the D gene is possibly TRBD1 (5 bases). The CDR3 totals 14 residues. CDR1 and CDR2 from the germline V gene are SGHTA and FQGNSA. Trimming removed 5 bases at V and 7 bases at J, with 17 bases between.

The chain has TRBV6-5 and TRBJ2-2; a weak D match, TRBD2 (6 bases). The CDR3 runs 15 residues. Germline V lookup: CDR1 MNHEY, CDR2 SVGAGI. Between the trimmed V and J ends, which lost 7 bases and 1 base, there was a span of 13 bases. This CDR3 reads CASIEEGRNTGELFF. The CDR3 bases are TGTGCCAGCATCGAGGAGGGCCGGAACACCGGGGAGCTGTTTTTT.